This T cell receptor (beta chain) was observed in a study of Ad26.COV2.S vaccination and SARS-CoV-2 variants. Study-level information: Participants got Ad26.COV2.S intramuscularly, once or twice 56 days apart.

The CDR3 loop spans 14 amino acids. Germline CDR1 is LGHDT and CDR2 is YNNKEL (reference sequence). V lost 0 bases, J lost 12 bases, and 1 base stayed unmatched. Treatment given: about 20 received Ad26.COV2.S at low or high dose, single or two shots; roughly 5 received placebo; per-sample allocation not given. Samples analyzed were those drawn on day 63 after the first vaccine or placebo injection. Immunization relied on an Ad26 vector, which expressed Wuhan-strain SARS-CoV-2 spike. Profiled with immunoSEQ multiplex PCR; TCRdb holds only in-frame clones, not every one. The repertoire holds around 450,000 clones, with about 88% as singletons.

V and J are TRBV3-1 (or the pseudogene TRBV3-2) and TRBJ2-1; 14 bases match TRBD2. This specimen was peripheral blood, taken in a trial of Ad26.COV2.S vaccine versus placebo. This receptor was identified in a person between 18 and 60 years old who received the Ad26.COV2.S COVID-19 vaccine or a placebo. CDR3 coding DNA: TGTGCCAGCAGCCAAGAAGGGACTAGCGGGAGGCAGTTCTTC. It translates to CASSQEGTSGRQFF.